The T cell receptor (beta chain) described here comes from a study of CD8 T cells in ankylosing spondylitis (dated by TCRdb to about 2017). Context from the whole study: The study profiled T cell receptor beta repertoires in healthy donors and ankylosing spondylitis patients to find disease-linked TCR variants. In total, the full study cohort was made up of nearly 110 healthy donors and 25 to 30 ankylosing spondylitis patients. Peripheral blood samples were taken, and synovial fluid was additionally collected from ankylosing spondylitis patients. Study-wide conclusions, independent of this receptor: Some motif variants had previously been reported in the synovial fluid and blood of reactive arthritis patients, which suggests shared mechanisms of disease initiation. The disease-linked clones had a CD8+ phenotype and were found at relatively low frequencies in peripheral blood. A TCR beta motif made up of 7 to 9 highly homologous amino acid variants appeared to be characteristic of blood from ankylosing spondylitis patients. The disease-linked clones were reported as significantly enriched in matched synovial fluid samples from ankylosing spondylitis patients.

For this chain, trimming is 3 bases at the V end and 3 bases at the J end, and the number of junction bases without a gene match is 8. From a lookup of the germline V gene, CDR1 and CDR2 are SGHTA and FQGNSA. Inclusive of the bounding cysteine and phenylalanine, the CDR3 is 17 residues long. Only the CDR3 part of the read is kept: 51 bases, read in frame from the first base. A remark on this clonotype: Its antigen is currently not known. No per-base quality is available; no much larger clone lies one base away.

Sequencing was carried out with an Illumina HiSeq 2500. Quantitative 5'-RACE with molecular barcodes was the method used to prepare the TCR beta libraries. In the original analysis: A new computational method based on a probabilistic model of VDJ rearrangement was used to identify disease-linked TCR variants. TCRdb's own reprocessing of the public reads used fastp at Q25 and MiXCR and kept productive beta chains. CDR3 protein sequences are deduplicated, and each keeps its most common genes and DNA. The V and J calls, along with clone size, are taken from TCRdb and not from the paper's own processing. The sample contains about 500,000 distinct CDR3 sequences, about an eighth of them found a single time. The ten largest clones take up about 6.8% of the sample.

Specimen: blood, either unsorted or a sorted T cell fraction (not recorded which). The rearranged chain carries TRBV7-2 and TRBJ1-6; TRBD1 lines up with 7 middle nucleotides. This clonotype was obtained from a male donor with ankylosing spondylitis. The CDR3 has the sequence CASSLVSGTDYNSPLHF. The sequenced DNA is TGTGCCAGCAGCTTGGTCAGCGGGACAGACTATAATTCACCCCTCCACTTT.